The 25 T cell receptor beta chains reported below all come from one sample, sequenced in a study of cytomegalovirus exposure and HLA in healthy donors. PCR primers comprised 60 Vbeta and 13 Jbeta primers. Using immunoSEQ multiplex PCR, the repertoire was profiled, and TCRdb retains in-frame clones only, with some absent. The table has about 150,000 clones, approximately 80% seen once. Sequencing was carried out using PBMCs. These receptors were taken from a woman in her thirties or forties in good health and CMV-seronegative.

There are a few counts of this clone. The chain couples TRBV10-2 to TRBJ2-1; no clear D. The ends were cut back, 6 bases at V and 7 bases at J, with 16 bases in the middle. Germline CDR1 is WSHSY and CDR2 is SAAADI. The CDR3 consists of 14 residues. This CDR3 reads CASRARVAVNEQFF. The DNA of the CDR3 is TGCGCCAGCAGGGCACGAGTCGCGGTGAATGAGCAGTTCTTC.

The DNA for the CDR3 is TGTGCCAGCAGCCCCGGCGTAGCGGGAGCCCAGGAGCAGTACTTC. It specifies CASSPGVAGAQEQYF. The chain is built from TRBV5-6 and TRBJ2-7; TRBD2 matches 9 bases. Looked up from germline, CDR1 is SGHDT and CDR2 is YYEEEE. J was trimmed by 7 bases and V by 4 bases; bases with no gene match: 12. The CDR3 has 15 residues.

This clone has a handful of counts. V gene TRBV10-3 combines with J gene TRBJ2-3, with 8 bases lining up with TRBD2. The CDR3 is made up of 19 amino acids. Trimming took 3 bases from V and 1 from J; bases not matched to a gene: 15. CDR1 is ENHRY, CDR2 SYGVKD, per germline. In DNA form, the CDR3 reads TGTGCCATCAGTGATATGGGCCGCGGGCGGGGGGACCGCACAGATACGCAGTATTTT. Amino acids: CAISDMGRGRGDRTDTQYF.

The genes are TRBV6-6 and TRBJ2-1; D is possibly TRBD2 (5 bases). With 2 bases removed from V and 5 bases from J, the gap between germline ends came to 16 bases. The length of the CDR3 is 16 residues. Germline assignment: CDR1 MNHNY and CDR2 SVGAGI (reference sequence). Written as DNA, the CDR3 is TGTGCCAGCAGTTACCATCGAGGGATTGGAGACAATGAGCAGTTCTTC. This gives the protein CASSYHRGIGDNEQFF.

The V call is TRBV4-1, the J call TRBJ1-6; no clear D gene. This CDR3 region has 13 residues. The V and J ends lost 3 bases and 11 bases respectively, with 11 bases between them. Germline CDR1 and CDR2: MGHRA and YSYEKL. Written as DNA, the CDR3 is TGCGCCAGCAGCCACCCCGAGGGTCCACCCCTCCACTTT. Translated: CASSHPEGPPLHF.

In this sample, this clone turned up once. The genes are TRBV5-4 and TRBJ2-3; TRBD1 matches at 7 bases. This CDR3 comprises 14 residues. The junction had 3 bases not matched to a gene; V was cut back by 3 bases and J by 2 bases. Germline assignment: CDR1 SGHNT and CDR2 YYREEE (reference sequence). CDR3 residues: CASSSTGTTDTQYF. CDR3 bases: TGTGCCAGCAGCTCGACAGGGACCACAGATACGCAGTATTTT.

The chain has TRBV6-1 and TRBJ1-4, with 10 bases identical to TRBD1. Germline values: CDR1 MNHNS, CDR2 SASEGT. V lost 6 bases, J lost 8 bases, and 6 bases stayed unmatched. The CDR3 covers 14 residues. CDR3 sequence reads: CASRGTGESEKLFF. The CDR3 coding sequence is TGTGCCAGCAGGGGGACAGGGGAATCCGAAAAACTGTTTTTT.

The V call is TRBV5-1, the J call TRBJ2-2; 15 bases map to TRBD2. This CDR3 has 17 residues. J gave up 7 bases and V 4 bases, and 8 bases lay outside the gene matches. CDR1 and CDR2 (germline): SGHRS, YFSETQ. In DNA, the CDR3 is TGCGCCAGCAGCCCCAGGACTAGCGGGGGGGCCAGCGGGGAGCTGTTTTTT. This encodes CASSPRTSGGASGELFF.

V and J are TRBV4-1 and TRBJ2-3; D is undetermined. This CDR3 contains 17 residues. Germline assignment: CDR1 MGHRA and CDR2 YSYEKL. V dropped 4 bases and J dropped 0 bases, with 17 bases sitting between them. The CDR3 sequence is CASSRPVQSRSTDTQYF. Here the CDR3 DNA reads TGCGCCAGCAGCCGCCCGGTACAGTCTCGTAGCACAGATACGCAGTATTTT.

The chain carries TRBV19 and TRBJ1-5, with 8 bases identical to TRBD1. V dropped 7 bases and J dropped 0; count of bases not matched to a gene: 11. There are 17 residues in the CDR3. The germline CDR1 and CDR2 sequences are LNHDA and SQIVND (reference sequence). The DNA of the CDR3 is TGTGCCAGTACCCCTGCCGGGACAGGTCATAGCAATCAGCCCCAGCATTTT. It codes for CASTPAGTGHSNQPQHF.

V is TRBV5-1 and J is TRBJ2-6, with a weak D call TRBD1 (7 bases). The CDR3 is made up of 22 amino acids. V gave up 0 bases and J gave up 1 base, with 26 bases separating them. Germline V gene lookup returns CDR1 SGHRS and CDR2 YFSETQ. This chain's CDR3 is CASSLASGGGAFIGSGANVLTF. The CDR3, as DNA: TGCGCCAGCAGCTTGGCCAGTGGAGGGGGCGCTTTTATAGGGTCTGGGGCCAACGTCCTGACTTTC.

The rearrangement links TRBV6-1 to TRBJ2-7; 8 bases are shared with TRBD2. CDR1 is MNHNS and CDR2 is SASEGT in the germline V gene. V lost 4 bases to trimming and J lost 6 bases; unmatched junction nucleotides: 14. The CDR3 is 16 residues long. The CDR3 here is CASSALVVGTRGEQYF. In nucleotides, the CDR3 is TGTGCCAGCAGTGCCTTAGTGGTCGGGACTAGGGGCGAGCAGTACTTC.

This clone is a singleton in its sample. The J gene is TRBJ1-2, the V gene TRBV28; D remains unclear. Germline lookup yields CDR1 MDHEN and CDR2 SYDVKM. Trimming took off 2 bases at V and 1 base at J, with 8 bases between the two ends. The CDR3 runs to 14 residues. In nucleotides, the CDR3 is TGTGCCAGCAGTTTAGCAACTCTTAACTATGGCTACACCTTC. This translates into CASSLATLNYGYTF.

The V and J genes are TRBV5-6 and TRBJ2-3; TRBD1 is a possible D gene (5 bases). Germline CDR1 and CDR2: SGHDT and YYEEEE. V gave up 2 bases and J gave up 9 bases, with 16 bases separating them. The CDR3 extends over 14 amino acids. The CDR3: CASSFREPFSTQYF. DNA of the CDR3: TGTGCCAGCAGCTTCAGGGAACCCTTTTCCACGCAGTATTTT.

The chain uses TRBV5-1 and TRBJ2-7; 7 nucleotides match TRBD1. V dropped 7 bases and J dropped 4; count of bases not matched to a gene: 8. Germline V lookup: CDR1 SGHRS, CDR2 YFSETQ. The CDR3 has 13 residues. The CDR3: CASLKQGRYEQYF. The CDR3 nucleotides are TGCGCCAGCCTCAAACAGGGGCGGTACGAGCAGTACTTC.

CDR3 bases: TGTGCCAGCAAGAGGGGGACCCTTACTGGAAACACCATATATTTT. Translated: CASKRGTLTGNTIYF. V usage is TRBV6-5 and J usage is TRBJ1-3, with a possible D match to TRBD1 (6 bases). The CDR3 contains 15 residues. V was shortened by 7 bases and J by 2 bases, with 15 bases between the two germline ends. The germline CDR1 and CDR2 sequences are MNHEY and SVGAGI.

The V call is TRBV12-5, the J call TRBJ2-1; D might be TRBD2 (5 bases). Trimming left V 1 base short and J 15 bases short, with 13 bases between. This CDR3 has 12 residues. Looked up from germline, CDR1 is LGHNT and CDR2 is FRNRAP. In DNA, the CDR3 is TGTGCTAGTGGTTTGGGTGCGGGTCGTTCGTTCTTC. This codes for CASGLGAGRSFF.

The rearrangement uses TRBV6-1 and TRBJ1-3; D unresolved. The CDR3 runs 15 residues. Per the germline V gene, CDR1 is MNHNS and CDR2 is SASEGT. The V gene lost 0 bases and the J gene lost 4 bases, with 10 bases spanning the gap. CDR3 residues: CASSEASTWGNTIYF. In nucleotides, the CDR3 is TGTGCCAGCAGTGAAGCTTCGACTTGGGGAAACACCATATATTTT.

V usage is TRBV13 and J usage is TRBJ2-1; TRBD2 matches 14 bases. Trimming cost V 5 bases and J 7 bases; bases outside gene matches: 10. Germline CDR1 reads PRHDT; CDR2 reads FYEKMQ (reference sequence). The CDR3 spans 17 residues. In nucleotides, the CDR3 is TGTGCCAGCAGCCTAAGACTAGCGGGAGGGCCGGGGAATGAGCAGTTCTTC. Translated, it gives CASSLRLAGGPGNEQFF.

V gene TRBV28 combines with J gene TRBJ1-3; 10 bases align to TRBD1. With 2 bases clipped from V and 4 bases from J, the junction kept 8 bases outside the gene matches. This CDR3 has 17 amino acids. Germline V lookup: CDR1 MDHEN, CDR2 SYDVKM. The CDR3, as DNA: TGTGCCAGCAGTTTAATCCTGGGACAGGGGTCAGGAAACACCATATATTTT. Translation: CASSLILGQGSGNTIYF.

This chain connects TRBV29-1 to TRBJ2-5, with 8 nucleotides matching TRBD1. The CDR3 is 15 residues long. Germline loops: CDR1 SQVTM, CDR2 ANQGSEA. V lost 4 bases, J lost 4 bases, and 11 bases stayed unmatched. Here the CDR3 reads CSVGGKQGAGETQYF. The CDR3 DNA is TGCAGCGTTGGAGGGAAGCAGGGGGCTGGAGAGACCCAGTACTTC. Full variable domain (rest looked up from reference TRBV29-1 and TRBJ2-5): SAVISQKPSRDICQRGTSLTIQCQVDSQVTMMFWYRQQPGQSLTLIATANQGSEATYESGFVIDKFPISRPNLTFSTLTVSNMSPEDSSIYLCSVGGKQGAGETQYFGPGTRLLVL.

The genes are TRBV2 and TRBJ1-5; D unresolved. The CDR3 totals 15 residues. The V gene's germline CDR1 is SNHLY and CDR2 FYNNEI. The ends were cut back, 2 bases at V and 7 bases at J, with 15 bases in the middle. CDR3: CASSENEGEGQPQHF. CDR3 DNA: TGTGCCAGCAGTGAAAACGAGGGAGAAGGGCAGCCCCAGCATTTT. Combining the CDR3 with reference TRBV2 and TRBJ1-5 gives the whole variable domain EPEVTQTPSHQVTQMGQEVILRCVPISNHLYFYWYRQILGQKVEFLVSFYNNEISEKSEIFDDQFSVERPDGSNFTLKIRSTKLEDSAMYFCASSENEGEGQPQHFGDGTRLSIL.

The genes are TRBV27 and TRBJ2-7, with 7 bases that match TRBD2. This CDR3 contains 12 residues. Germline CDR1 is MNHEY and CDR2 is SMNVEV (reference sequence). Trimming at V came to 10 bases and at J to 1 base, leaving 4 bases not matched to a gene. CDR3 DNA: TGTGCCACACGGACTAGTTCCTACGAGCAGTACTTC. This encodes CATRTSSYEQYF.

The chain uses TRBV11-3 and TRBJ1-1; 7 nucleotides agree with TRBD1. The junction had 9 bases not matched to a gene; V was cut back by 8 bases and J by 3 bases. Germline CDR1 and CDR2: SGHNT and YENEEA. This CDR3 has 14 amino acids. CDR3 coding DNA: TGTGCCAGCCGCACCCGGACAGGATACACTGAAGCTTTCTTT. Its protein is CASRTRTGYTEAFF.

This clone occurred a few times. The rearrangement links TRBV4-2 to TRBJ2-6; 7 nucleotides align to TRBD1. The V gene's germline CDR1 is LGHNA and CDR2 YNFKEQ. V was clipped by 8 bases and J by 2 bases; unmatched bases: 9. This CDR3 contains 16 residues. The CDR3 loop is CASLDRVIAGANVLTF. CDR3 nucleotide sequence: TGTGCCAGCCTTGACAGGGTAATAGCTGGGGCCAACGTCCTGACTTTC.